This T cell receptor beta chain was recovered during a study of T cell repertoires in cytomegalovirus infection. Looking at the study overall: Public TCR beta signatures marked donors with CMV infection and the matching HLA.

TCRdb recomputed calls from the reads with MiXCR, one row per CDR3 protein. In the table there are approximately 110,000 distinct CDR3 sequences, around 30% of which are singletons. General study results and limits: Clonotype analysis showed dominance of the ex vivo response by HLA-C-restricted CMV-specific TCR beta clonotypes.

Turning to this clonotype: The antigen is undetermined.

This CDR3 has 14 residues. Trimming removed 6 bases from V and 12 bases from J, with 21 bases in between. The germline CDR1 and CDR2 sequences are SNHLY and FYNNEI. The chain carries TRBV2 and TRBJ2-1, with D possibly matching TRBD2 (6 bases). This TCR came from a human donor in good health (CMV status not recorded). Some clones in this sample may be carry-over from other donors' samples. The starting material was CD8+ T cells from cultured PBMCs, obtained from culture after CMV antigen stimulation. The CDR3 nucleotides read TGTGCCAGCAGCCTAACCCTGGAGGGCGCCGGGCAGTTCTTC. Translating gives CASSLTLEGAGQFF.